This T cell receptor beta chain stems from a study of T cells in Graves' hyperthyroidism and ophthalmopathy. Overall study: Any treatment followed the collection of peripheral blood at initial diagnosis.

RNA transcripts gave rise to amplified TCR beta CDR3 regions. An initial round of RT-PCR targeting the TCR CDR3 relied on the HTBI primer set. One entry per CDR3 protein, called by TCRdb with MiXCR from the multiplex PCR reads. The sample gives around 290,000 distinct CDR3 sequences, roughly an eighth of which show up once; around 8% is in the top ten. Deletions cut 5 bases from V and 8 bases from J, with 15 bases between. The CDR3 is 13 amino acids. Stable disease denoted Graves' hyperthyroidism without ophthalmopathy progression within 18 months. The source of the PBMCs was about 10 ml of fresh peripheral blood. This clonotype was recorded a few times.

The receptor was isolated from a woman in her 40s with Graves' hyperthyroidism. J is TRBJ1-2 and V is TRBV12-3 or TRBV12-4; tentative D call: TRBD1 (5 bases). Sequenced: blood. The CDR3 DNA reads TGTGCCAGCAGTCATCAGGGTAGGGTAGGCTACACCTTC. This gives the protein CASSHQGRVGYTF.